Reported below is one TCR beta chain. This CDR3 comprises 17 residues. Deletions cut 2 bases from V and 3 bases from J, with 20 bases between. Germline V lookup: CDR1 SGHDT, CDR2 YYEEEE. The sample originates from a study of blood T cell repertoires in COVID-19. Study in general: Sources were T cells, B-cell-depleted T cells, or PBMCs; the material itself was cDNA or gDNA.

Per the study methods: Estimation of nucleated cell counts relied on the amplification of reference gene primers. TCRdb's copy holds only in-frame clones and misses some; the assay was immunoSEQ multiplex PCR. The DNA was the basis for D and trimming; V, J and clone size are from that table. The sample lists about 160,000 clones, around four fifths occurring once. Material: peripheral blood. The clonotype comes from a man aged 70 or older with acute or convalescent COVID-19. This chain joins TRBV5-6 and TRBJ1-2; D is possibly TRBD1 (5 bases). The CDR3 coding sequence is TGTGCCAGCAGCTTCCTAGCCCCAAACCGGGGGGACTATGGCTACACCTTC. Translating it yields CASSFLAPNRGDYGYTF.